This TCR beta chain originates from a study of T cells in Graves' hyperthyroidism and ophthalmopathy. RNA transcripts gave rise to amplified TCR beta CDR3 regions. The study used the HTBI primer set for a first-round RT-PCR of the TCR CDR3. Each CDR3 protein is one row after TCRdb ran MiXCR on the multiplex PCR reads. Of about 840,000 distinct CDR3 sequences listed, approximately 40% are singletons. This clonotype was detected a few times. This TCR came from a man between 18 and 29 years old with Graves' hyperthyroidism. Material: blood.

CDR3 region: CASSLGTLAKGDGYTF. CDR3 DNA sequence: TGTGCCAGCAGTTTAGGGACCCTGGCCAAAGGGGATGGCTACACCTTC. The V call is TRBV12-3 or TRBV12-4, the J call TRBJ1-2, with D possibly matching TRBD1 (5 bases). The length of the CDR3 is 16 residues. V gave up 1 base and J gave up 6 bases, with 18 bases separating them.